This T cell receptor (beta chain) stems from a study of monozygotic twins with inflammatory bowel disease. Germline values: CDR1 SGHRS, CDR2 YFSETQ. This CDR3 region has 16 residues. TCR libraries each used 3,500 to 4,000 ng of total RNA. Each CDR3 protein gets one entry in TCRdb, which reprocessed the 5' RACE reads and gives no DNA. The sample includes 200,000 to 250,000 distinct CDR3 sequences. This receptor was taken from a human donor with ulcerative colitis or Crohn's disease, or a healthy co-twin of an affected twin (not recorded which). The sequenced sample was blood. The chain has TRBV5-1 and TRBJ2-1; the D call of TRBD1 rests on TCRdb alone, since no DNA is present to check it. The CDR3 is CASSLEGRGGGNEQFF.